A selection of T cell receptor beta chains follows, all from one sample in a study of early stage breast cancer tumors. Sequencing was performed with immunoSEQ multiplex PCR; in TCRdb, only in-frame clones are kept and a portion is missing. The sample has roughly 8,400 clones; approximately 75% are singletons. Sequencing was performed on normal breast tissue next to the tumor. Receptors were obtained from a person aged 55-75 years with breast cancer. Both conserved end residues are part of each CDR3. The order of the fields is V gene, J gene, CDR3 protein.

>TRBV7-2|TRBJ1-2
CASSLEGQINYGYTF
>TRBV6-4|TRBJ1-1
CASSLGENTEAFF
>TRBV6-5|TRBJ2-1
CASSQSSGGYNEQFF
>TRBV10-3|TRBJ2-5
CAIRGTPQETQYF
>TRBV5-4|TRBJ1-6
CASSYRGYNSPLHF
>TRBV27|TRBJ2-7
CASSLQGPRSYEQYF
>TRBV19|TRBJ2-1
CASSIPGGSYNEQFF
>TRBV28|TRBJ1-5
CASSFAGAFNQPQHF
>TRBV30|TRBJ2-7
CAWSEQDIYEQYF
>TRBV10-1|TRBJ1-3
CASSESFPGQGARDSGNTIYF
>TRBV2|TRBJ1-2
CASSGPLGGQATTYYGYTF
>TRBV19|TRBJ1-1
CASSGGEAFF
>TRBV6-6|TRBJ2-2
CASSYLRGGNTGELFF
>TRBV6-6|TRBJ2-1
CASISRDTYNEQFF
>TRBV7-2|TRBJ1-1
CASGRDRGFEAFF
>TRBV28|TRBJ1-1
CASSFGELKLIFF
>TRBV18|TRBJ2-2
CASYHPDRPNTGELFF
>TRBV9|TRBJ2-2
CASSVVQGDTGELFF
>TRBV12-5|TRBJ2-7
CASGLVRSGVAYEQYF
>TRBV7-6|TRBJ2-7
CASSLGDTEQYF
>TRBV10-3|TRBJ2-1
CAISGGQGAIYEQFF
>TRBV14|TRBJ1-1
CASSQQWGEAFF
>TRBV27|TRBJ2-6
CASSRDTTRGANVLTF
>TRBV7-9|TRBJ1-3
CASSPSAWAVNTIYF
>TRBV29-1|TRBJ1-5
CSVVGTGGDGNQPQHF
>TRBV29-1|TRBJ1-4
CSVELGKEGEKLFF
>TRBV18|TRBJ2-2
CASSPAGGRTGELFF
>TRBV7-2|TRBJ2-2
CASSPGRVGAGELFF
>TRBV14|TRBJ1-2
CASSSERYGYTF
>TRBV5-4|TRBJ2-2
CASSFRGGAGELFF
>TRBV7-9|TRBJ2-7
CASSLELPYEQYF
>TRBV5-1|TRBJ2-3
CASSAGDRDTDTQYF
>TRBV2|TRBJ1-5
CASRHLQGPGNQPQHF
>TRBV7-9|TRBJ2-7
CASSSGLREQYF
>TRBV7-8|TRBJ2-7
CASSPFGWSYEQYF
>TRBV9|TRBJ1-2
CASSVGQTYYGYTF
>TRBV7-9|TRBJ2-3
CASSLATSGSLDTQYF
>TRBV6-6|TRBJ2-2
CASSPRDRHTGELFF
>TRBV7-8|TRBJ2-7
CASSFGFYEQYF
>TRBV10-3|TRBJ2-3
CASEPMTTSGLATQYF
>TRBV27|TRBJ2-2
CASRPRTGGVKTGTGELFF
>TRBV11-3|TRBJ2-3
CASSRASGRTDTQYF
>TRBV21-1|TRBJ2-7
CASAGGQRYYEQYF
>TRBV5-1|TRBJ1-2
CASSQSVAMGGYTF
>TRBV7-9|TRBJ2-6
CASSPREAGPGANVLTF